The 8 T cell receptor beta chains below were found in one sample sequenced in a study of blood T cell repertoires in COVID-19. Clones were sequenced by immunoSEQ multiplex PCR, and TCRdb holds only the in-frame ones, with some missing. This table holds around 100,000 clones, around 90% found once. Sequences were obtained from peripheral blood. Receptors originate from a man younger than 35 with acute or convalescent COVID-19.

CDR3 loop: CASSQVGRGPGANVLTF. In DNA form, the CDR3 reads TGTGCCAGCAGCCAAGTGGGGCGGGGCCCTGGGGCCAACGTCCTGACTTTC. The V and J genes are TRBV3-1 (or the pseudogene TRBV3-2) and TRBJ2-6; a weak D match, TRBD2 (6 bases). Germline assignment: CDR1 LGHDT and CDR2 YNNKEL (reference sequence). V lost 1 base, J lost 2 bases, and 12 bases lay in between. The CDR3 has 17 residues.

As regards this clone: Other nucleotide sequences from this sample produce the same CDR3. This sequence joins TRBV19 and TRBJ1-1; D might be TRBD1 (6 bases). Trimming took 5 bases from V and 5 from J, leaving 12 bases between them. The CDR3 covers 13 residues. Germline V gene data show CDR1 as LNHDA and CDR2 as SQIVND (reference sequence). CDR3 DNA: TGTGCCAGTAGTCCACAGGGTTTAACTGAAGCTTTCTTT. Its translation: CASSPQGLTEAFF.

This clone showed up just once. The J gene is TRBJ2-3, the V gene TRBV30, with D possibly being TRBD2 (6 bases). Germline V gene lookup returns CDR1 GTSNPN and CDR2 SVGIG (reference sequence). The CDR3 length is 15 residues. V dropped 0 bases and J dropped 2 bases, with 12 bases sitting between them. Written as DNA, the CDR3 is TGTGCCTGGAGTGTACGGGCGGGGCCCACAGATACGCAGTATTTT. It yields the protein CAWSVRAGPTDTQYF. The full variable domain, its missing parts supplied by reference TRBV30 and TRBJ2-3, is SQTIHQWPATLVQPVGSPLSLECTVEGTSNPNLYWYRQAAGRGLQLLFYSVGIGQISSEVPQNLSASRPQDRQFILSSKKLLLSDSGFYLCAWSVRAGPTDTQYFGPGTRLTVL.

The chain is built from TRBV4-2 and TRBJ2-7; a possible D gene is TRBD1 (7 bases). This CDR3 comprises 13 residues. The V and J ends lost 4 bases and 3 bases respectively, with 10 bases between them. Germline-derived CDR1 and CDR2 are LGHNA and YNFKEQ. The CDR3 nucleotides read TGTGCCAGCAGCCCGGGGGACAGCTACGAGCAGTACTTC. Protein: CASSPGDSYEQYF.

V and J are TRBV7-9 and TRBJ1-4; no firm D call. The V and J ends lost 1 base and 6 bases respectively, with 12 bases between them. CDR3 size: 15 residues. Germline-derived CDR1 and CDR2 are SEHNR and FQNEAQ (reference sequence). Here the CDR3 DNA reads TGTGCCAGCAGCTTAGTACGGGGTAGAGATGAAAAACTGTTTTTT. Protein product: CASSLVRGRDEKLFF.

This sequence joins TRBV19 and TRBJ1-2; tentatively, D is TRBD1 (6 bases). V was shortened by 1 base and J by 5 bases, with 11 bases between the two germline ends. The CDR3 loop spans 14 amino acids. Germline V gene sequence: CDR1 LNHDA, CDR2 SQIVND (reference sequence). This chain's CDR3 is CASSIGTARYGYTF. The CDR3, as DNA: TGTGCCAGTAGTATAGGGACAGCCAGATATGGCTACACCTTC.

The rearrangement joins TRBV5-1 to TRBJ2-3; unclear D gene. Germline CDR1 reads SGHRS; CDR2 reads YFSETQ. CDR3 length: 12 amino acids. V was clipped by 2 bases and J by 6 bases, with 7 bases between them. For the CDR3, the DNA is TGCGCCAGCAGCTTCGAGGCGGATACGCAGTATTTT. Residues: CASSFEADTQYF.

This rearrangement joins TRBV6-6 to TRBJ2-4; the match to TRBD1 covers 10 bases. The CDR3 is 13 residues long. V trimming: 6 bases; J trimming: 9 bases; junction bases outside the gene matches: 5. Looked up from germline, CDR1 is MNHNY and CDR2 is SVGAGI (reference sequence). The CDR3 region is CASSDRGLGIQYF. The DNA for the CDR3 is TGTGCCAGCAGCGACAGGGGGCTAGGCATTCAGTACTTC.